A selection of T cell receptor beta chains follows, all from one sample in a study of cytomegalovirus exposure and HLA in healthy donors. Here immunoSEQ multiplex PCR was the method, and the copy in TCRdb shows in-frame clones only, minus some. This sample has fewer than 110,000 clones, with approximately 84% found just once. Sequenced sample: PBMCs. Receptors were obtained from a man younger than 40 in good health and CMV-seronegative. Both conserved end residues are part of each CDR3. The D gene is left open where the match is weak. Clone size appears in some rows only: once, few, many, or a class for an expanded clone.

V gene	D gene	clone size	J gene	CDR3 DNA	CDR3 protein
TRBV6-6	.	.	TRBJ2-1	TGTGCCAGCAGCTTTCTCAATGAGCAGTTCTTC	CASSFLNEQFF
TRBV4-1	TRBD1	few	TRBJ1-2	TGCGCCAGCAGCCAATTCAATCAAAAGGGACAGAAGATTTTATATGGCTACACCTTC	CASSQFNQKGQKILYGYTF
TRBV7-6	TRBD2	.	TRBJ2-7	TGTGCCAGCAGCTTATTCGGACTAGGCCGCGAGCAGTACTTC	CASSLFGLGREQYF
TRBV2	TRBD1	.	TRBJ2-3	TGTGCCAGCTTGGGGACAGTGCCGTCCCCAGATACGCAGTATTTT	CASLGTVPSPDTQYF
TRBV28	.	.	TRBJ1-2	TGTGCCAGCAGTTTAGAGGGAAACTATGGCTACACCTTC	CASSLEGNYGYTF
TRBV4-2	.	.	TRBJ2-2	TGTGCCAGCAGCCAAGAGCGGGGAACGGCCGGGGAGCTGTTTTTT	CASSQERGTAGELFF
TRBV7-2	TRBD2	.	TRBJ2-7	TGTGCCAGCAGTTCCCGGACTAGCGGGATGTACGAGCAGTACTTC	CASSSRTSGMYEQYF
TRBV7-9	TRBD1	.	TRBJ2-5	TGTGCCAGCAGCTTGGTTGACAGGGGGAAGACCCAGTACTTC	CASSLVDRGKTQYF
TRBV28	TRBD2	.	TRBJ2-7	TGTGCCAGCGTCCGACGGGGGGTGTCCTACGAGCAGTACTTC	CASVRRGVSYEQYF
TRBV5-6	.	.	TRBJ1-5	TGTGCCAGCAGCCACAGGACCTTTAGCAATCAGCCCCAGCATTTT	CASSHRTFSNQPQHF
TRBV5-1	TRBD2	.	TRBJ2-5	TGCGCCAGCAGGGTGACTAGCGGGAGTGGGAGTCAAGAGACCCAGTACTTC	CASRVTSGSGSQETQYF
TRBV6-1	.	.	TRBJ2-1	TGTGCCAGCAGTGGAGGGAGTGGATCCTACAATGAGCAGTTCTTC	CASSGGSGSYNEQFF
TRBV7-8	.	.	TRBJ2-1	TGTGCCAGCAGCTTAGTAGCTAGCCCTACGGATGAGCAGTTCTTC	CASSLVASPTDEQFF
TRBV6-5	.	.	TRBJ1-6	TGTGCCAGCAGTTACTCCCCAGGACGGAACGGGACACCCCTCCACTTT	CASSYSPGRNGTPLHF
TRBV29-1	.	.	TRBJ1-1	TGCAGCGCGGAGCCACGGTTGTCGGATACTGAAGCTTTCTTT	CSAEPRLSDTEAFF
TRBV6-5	.	.	TRBJ1-3	TGTGCCAGCAGTACCCTCGGGAAGGGAAACACCATATATTTT	CASSTLGKGNTIYF
TRBV13	TRBD1	.	TRBJ2-7	TGTGCCAGCAGCCCTGGGACAGACCCCTACGAGCAGTACTTC	CASSPGTDPYEQYF
TRBV29-1	.	few	TRBJ1-1	TGCAGCGTTCAGACCTGGGGGGAGGACACTGAAGCTTTCTTT	CSVQTWGEDTEAFF
TRBV6-1	TRBD1	.	TRBJ1-6	TGTGCCAGCAGTGAAGTGTTTCGAGACAGGGCTTCACCCCTCCACTTT	CASSEVFRDRASPLHF
TRBV6-5	.	.	TRBJ1-2	TGTGCCAGCAGTTACGCCACAGGCCCTCAGGGTGGCTACACCTTC	CASSYATGPQGGYTF
TRBV7-8	TRBD2	few	TRBJ2-6	TGTGCCAGCACCAAAAGGCTAGCGGGAGCCCTCTCTGGGGCCAACGTCCTGACTTTC	CASTKRLAGALSGANVLTF
TRBV6-5	.	.	TRBJ2-3	TGTGCCAGCAGTTACTACCCCTACACAGATACGCAGTATTTT	CASSYYPYTDTQYF
TRBV4-1	TRBD1	.	TRBJ2-2	TGCGCCAGCAGACACTACAGGGGCCCGAACACCGGGGAGCTGTTTTTT	CASRHYRGPNTGELFF
TRBV14	TRBD1	.	TRBJ2-7	TGTGCCAGCAGCCGATGGACAGGGGCCGAGCAGTACTTC	CASSRWTGAEQYF